These 5 T cell receptor beta chains share one sample of origin, sequenced in a study of T cell responses to AZD1222 COVID-19 vaccine. TCRdb's copy holds only in-frame clones and misses some; the assay was immunoSEQ multiplex PCR. The sample shows about 55,000 clones, 70% to 90% of them seen only once. Sequences were derived from peripheral blood, sampled on day 0 of AZD1222 vaccination. The receptors here all came from an adult in good health.

This clone was found a few times. V and J are TRBV19 and TRBJ1-5; D uncertain. The CDR3 consists of 17 residues. With 4 bases removed from V and 7 bases from J, the gap between germline ends came to 23 bases. In germline, CDR1 is LNHDA, CDR2 SQIVND (reference sequence). CDR3 nucleotides: TGTGCCAGTAGTAGACCTCCTTCAACCGGAGTTTTGCAGCCCCAGCATTTT. Its translation: CASSRPPSTGVLQPQHF.

This chain connects TRBV19 to TRBJ2-5, with TRBD2 identical over 7 bases. Germline lookup yields CDR1 LNHDA and CDR2 SQIVND (reference sequence). CDR3 length equals 13 residues. Unmatched junction bases numbered 2, after V lost 5 bases and J lost 2 bases. The DNA of the CDR3 is TGTGCCAGTAGTCCTAGCGGACAAGAGACCCAGTACTTC. It translates to CASSPSGQETQYF. Variable domain in full (rest from reference TRBV19 and TRBJ2-5): DGGITQSPKYLFRKEGQNVTLSCEQNLNHDAMYWYRQDPGQGLRLIYYSQIVNDFQKGDIAEGYSVSREKKESFPLTVTSAQKNPTAFYLCASSPSGQETQYFGPGTRLLVL.

This clone has more than one count but fewer than ten. V usage is TRBV24-1 and J usage is TRBJ1-3; 7 bases fit TRBD1. The CDR3 is 16 amino acids. Per germline, CDR1 KGHDR and CDR2 SFDVKD. V was clipped by 3 bases and J by 0 bases; unmatched bases: 4. The CDR3 reads CATSDPGTDSGNTIYF. CDR3 DNA sequence: TGTGCCACCAGTGATCCCGGGACAGACTCTGGAAACACCATATATTTT.

This chain connects TRBV3-1 (or the pseudogene TRBV3-2) to TRBJ2-7; D is uncertain. The germline CDR1 and CDR2 sequences are LGHDT and YNNKEL (reference sequence). V gave up 6 bases and J gave up 0 bases, with 24 bases separating them. This CDR3 has 18 amino acids. CDR3 protein: CASSLTTIPRTDSYEQYF. The CDR3 nucleotides are TGTGCCAGCAGTCTAACCACCATTCCTCGAACAGACTCCTACGAGCAGTACTTC.

The chain links TRBV19 to TRBJ2-6; 9 bases line up with TRBD2. Per germline, CDR1 LNHDA and CDR2 SQIVND (reference sequence). This CDR3 is 18 amino acids long. V gave up 3 bases and J gave up 0 bases; unmatched junction bases: 6. The CDR3 region has the DNA TGTGCCAGTAGTATCTATAGCGGGGGCTACTCTGGGGCCAACGTCCTGACTTTC. Translation gives CASSIYSGGYSGANVLTF.